This passage covers 21 T cell receptor beta chains from one sample sequenced in a study of shared clonotypes between healthy human individuals. Data came from immunoSEQ multiplex PCR; TCRdb stores just in-frame clones and leaves some out. This sample has 2 million to 2.5 million clones, with more than 90% found just once. Sequenced input: naive CD4+ T cells sorted from blood. Sample subset: CD45RA+ positively selected. The receptor source for this set is a man younger than 30 in good health.

V gene TRBV6-4 combines with J gene TRBJ2-7; the match to TRBD2 covers 13 bases. In germline, CDR1 is MRHNA, CDR2 SNTAGT. V shed 0 bases, J shed 4 bases, and the junction held 6 bases outside the gene matches. The CDR3 runs 17 residues. The CDR3 bases are TGTGCCAGCAGTGACTCTGGACTAGCGGGAGCCGTTTACGAGCAGTACTTC. Protein sequence: CASSDSGLAGAVYEQYF.

CDR3 loop: CASSPTDRDNQPQHF. The CDR3 DNA is TGTGCCAGCTCACCCACTGACAGGGATAATCAGCCCCAGCATTTT. The rearrangement joins TRBV18 to TRBJ1-5; TRBD1 matches at 7 bases. This CDR3 region has 15 residues. The V gene end was trimmed by 3 bases and the J gene end by 4 bases; junction bases not matched to a gene: 6. The V gene's germline CDR1 is KGHSH and CDR2 LQKENI.

The chain carries TRBV6-5 and TRBJ2-5, with D possibly being TRBD1 or TRBD2 (7 bases each). Trimming took 6 bases from V and 4 from J, leaving 15 bases between them. CDR3 length: 14 residues. In germline, CDR1 is MNHEY, CDR2 SVGAGI. Written as DNA, the CDR3 is TGTGCCAGCAGCCCGACAGGGAGGGGAGAGACCCAGTACTTC. This encodes CASSPTGRGETQYF.

V usage is TRBV7-9 and J usage is TRBJ2-2, with D unresolved. V lost 2 bases and J 0 bases, leaving 7 bases between the germline ends. Germline CDR1 is SEHNR and CDR2 is FQNEAQ (reference sequence). The CDR3 runs 15 residues. This chain's CDR3 is CASSLTDANTGELFF. The CDR3 DNA sequence: TGTGCCAGCAGCTTAACGGACGCGAACACCGGGGAGCTGTTTTTT.

The chain is built from TRBV30 and TRBJ1-4; D unresolved. The length of the CDR3 is 13 residues. Deletions cut 2 bases from V and 8 bases from J, with 12 bases between. CDR1 is GTSNPN and CDR2 is SVGIG in the germline V gene (reference sequence). In DNA, the CDR3 is TGTGCCTGGAGTTCCCTCATTCGGGAAAAACTGTTTTTT. It is translated as CAWSSLIREKLFF.

The rearrangement links TRBV5-4 to TRBJ2-3, with TRBD2 matching 15 bases. The germline V gene encodes CDR1 SGHNT and CDR2 YYREEE (reference sequence). The length of the CDR3 is 18 residues. The junction had 9 bases not matched to a gene; V was cut back by 2 bases and J by 5 bases. This CDR3 is CASSFFRTSGGAGDTQYF. CDR3 DNA sequence: TGTGCCAGCAGCTTCTTTCGGACTAGCGGGGGGGCAGGAGATACGCAGTATTTT.

The J gene is TRBJ2-6, the V gene TRBV7-2; no reliable D call. The germline V gene encodes CDR1 SGHTA and CDR2 FQGNSA. V gave up 3 bases and J gave up 3 bases, with 6 bases separating them. This CDR3 contains 14 residues. CDR3: CASSFWGGANVLTF. The CDR3 region has the DNA TGTGCCAGCAGCTTTTGGGGTGGGGCCAACGTCCTGACTTTC.

The chain is built from TRBV9 and TRBJ2-2; D call uncertain. Trimming cost V 3 bases and J 8 bases, with 11 bases left between them. This CDR3 is built from 13 residues. CDR1 is SGDLS, CDR2 YYNGEE, per germline. This CDR3 reads CASSAQADGELFF. The CDR3 nucleotides are TGTGCCAGCAGCGCCCAGGCGGATGGGGAGCTGTTTTTT.

The gene calls are TRBV10-3 and TRBJ2-7; tentative D call: TRBD1 (5 bases). Germline CDR1 and CDR2: ENHRY and SYGVKD. V lost 6 bases and J 3 bases, leaving 15 bases between the germline ends. The CDR3 runs to 14 residues. CDR3 nucleotides: TGTGCCATCAGAACCAGGGCCGAAAACTACGAGCAGTACTTC. Residues: CAIRTRAENYEQYF.

The V call is TRBV6-5, the J call TRBJ1-5, with D hard to call. Germline V lookup: CDR1 MNHEY, CDR2 SVGAGI. Deletions cut 6 bases from V and 0 bases from J, with 12 bases between. CDR3 size: 15 residues. The CDR3 region has the DNA TGTGCCAGCAGACCAGACGGGGATAGCAATCAGCCCCAGCATTTT. It specifies CASRPDGDSNQPQHF.

Comment on this clone: Different DNA sequences within this sample yield the same CDR3. V gene TRBV11-2 combines with J gene TRBJ2-1; 8 nucleotides align to TRBD2. In germline, CDR1 is SGHAT, CDR2 FQNNGV. The V gene end was trimmed by 6 bases and the J gene end by 6 bases; junction bases not matched to a gene: 1. The CDR3 spans 12 residues. CDR3 DNA sequence: TGTGCCAGCAGTCTAGCGGGCAATGAGCAGTTCTTC. This sequence encodes CASSLAGNEQFF.

The chain links TRBV13 to TRBJ2-7; 11 positions match TRBD2. From germline, CDR1 is PRHDT and CDR2 FYEKMQ (reference sequence). The CDR3 contains 14 residues. V was pared by 6 bases and J by 5 bases, with 6 bases of the junction left unmatched. CDR3 residues: CASSTSGSIHEQYF. DNA of the CDR3: TGTGCCAGCAGTACTAGCGGGAGTATCCACGAGCAGTACTTC.

The chain is built from TRBV6-5 and TRBJ1-2, with 12 bases lining up with TRBD1. Trimming took 0 bases from V and 6 from J; bases not matched to a gene: 5. Germline CDR1 MNHEY, CDR2 SVGAGI. The CDR3 is made up of 16 amino acids. CDR3 DNA sequence: TGTGCCAGCAGTTACTCGGGACAGGGGGCGCGGGATGGCTACACCTTC. This codes for CASSYSGQGARDGYTF.

DNA of the CDR3: TGTGCCATCAGTACAGCGGGTGGGGGATCCTACAATGAGCAGTTCTTC. Translated: CAISTAGGGSYNEQFF. V usage is TRBV10-3 and J usage is TRBJ2-1; maybe TRBD2 (6 bases). The CDR3 runs to 16 residues. V shed 5 bases and J shed 1 base, with 15 bases lying between them. CDR1 is ENHRY and CDR2 is SYGVKD in the germline V gene.

The rearrangement links TRBV28 to TRBJ1-4; unclear D gene. The V gene lost 8 bases and the J gene lost 3 bases, with 22 bases spanning the gap. The CDR3 covers 17 residues. In germline, CDR1 is MDHEN, CDR2 SYDVKM. As DNA, the CDR3 is TGTGCCAGCTTCGGGCGACTGGAGATCGTGGCTAATGAAAAACTGTTTTTT. It codes for CASFGRLEIVANEKLFF.

About this clone: Other DNA sequences within the sample encode an identical CDR3. The gene calls are TRBV4-1 and TRBJ1-5; D gene uncertain. The CDR3 is 13 residues long. V lost 1 base and J 4 bases, leaving 5 bases between the germline ends. CDR1 and CDR2 from the germline V gene are MGHRA and YSYEKL. The CDR3 sequence is CASSQGGNQPQHF. The CDR3 DNA reads as TGCGCCAGCAGCCAAGGGGGTAATCAGCCCCAGCATTTT.

This chain uses TRBV5-1 with TRBJ1-1; maybe TRBD1 (5 bases). Deletions cut 4 bases from V and 6 bases from J, with 16 bases between. The CDR3 covers 14 residues. CDR1 and CDR2 (germline): SGHRS, YFSETQ. The CDR3 DNA sequence: TGCGCCAGCAGCCTTTCCGACGCGGGGGCTGAAGCTTTCTTT. It translates to CASSLSDAGAEAFF.

As for this clone: Other DNA sequences within the sample encode an identical CDR3. The CDR3 loop is CASSLGGSETQYF. CDR3 DNA sequence: TGCGCCAGCAGCTTAGGGGGCAGCGAGACCCAGTACTTC. The chain is built from TRBV5-1 and TRBJ2-5, with TRBD1 matching over 7 bases. The CDR3 length is 13 residues. Germline V gives CDR1 SGHRS, CDR2 YFSETQ. The trim removed 2 bases at V and 5 bases at J, leaving 3 bases unmatched.

The J gene is TRBJ2-7, the V gene TRBV27, with D maybe TRBD2 (5 bases). This CDR3 contains 12 residues. CDR1 and CDR2 from the germline V gene are MNHEY and SMNVEV (reference sequence). V dropped 11 bases and J dropped 1 base, with 12 bases sitting between them. Here the CDR3 reads CAEAAQSYEQYF. CDR3 bases: TGTGCCGAAGCGGCGCAATCCTACGAGCAGTACTTC.

The chain links TRBV4-3 to TRBJ2-7; TRBD2 matches 12 bases. The length of the CDR3 is 17 residues. CDR1 and CDR2 from the germline V gene are LGHNA and YSLEER. J lost 1 base, V lost 0 bases, and 4 bases had no gene match. CDR3 DNA: TGCGCCAGCAGCCAAGATGCGACTAGCGGGAGATCCTACGAGCAGTACTTC. This gives the protein CASSQDATSGRSYEQYF.

The rearrangement links TRBV25-1 to TRBJ2-2, with a possible D match to TRBD1 (7 bases). V was shortened by 5 bases and J by 7 bases, with 17 bases between the two germline ends. Germline-derived CDR1 and CDR2 are MGHDK and SYGVNS. This CDR3 is 15 amino acids long. The CDR3, as DNA: TGTGCCAGCAGTACCCGGCAGGGGGGAGGCGGGGAGCTGTTTTTT. As protein: CASSTRQGGGGELFF.